These 30 T cell receptor beta chains came from one sample sequenced in a study of blood T cell repertoires in COVID-19 (dated by TCRdb to 2018 to 2021). The library was obtained by the immunoSEQ multiplex PCR assay. The immuneACCESS repertoire file appears here via TCRdb, limited to in-frame rearrangements. These files lack a portion of the clones; in checked studies, under half of the deficit traces to unresolved V genes, and the cause of the others is not known. This sample comprises more than 65,000 clones, 85% to 90% of them detected only once. The top ten clonotypes cover 5.1% of the sample. Sample: peripheral blood. These receptors were collected from a man older than 75 with acute or convalescent COVID-19.

This chain joins TRBV18 and TRBJ2-7; D is unresolved. The V end lost 6 bases, the J end lost 4 bases, and 7 bases lay between the germline ends. The V gene's germline CDR1 is KGHSH and CDR2 LQKENI. This CDR3 contains 11 residues. The CDR3 is CASSGDYEQYF. CDR3 in DNA: TGTGCCAGCTCCGGAGATTACGAGCAGTACTTC.

The chain has TRBV7-2 and TRBJ1-1; TRBD1 matches 9 bases. J lost 4 bases, V lost 5 bases, and 11 bases had no gene match. The CDR3 has 16 residues. CDR1 is SGHTA and CDR2 is FQGNSA in the germline V gene. This CDR3 is CASSPGQGNSGTEAFF. The CDR3 DNA reads as TGTGCCAGCAGCCCGGGACAGGGAAACTCGGGCACTGAAGCTTTCTTT.

The chain couples TRBV7-9 to TRBJ2-1; D not resolved. The germline V gene encodes CDR1 SEHNR and CDR2 FQNEAQ (reference sequence). CDR3 length: 13 residues. Trimming left V 1 base short and J 13 bases short, with 14 bases between. CDR3 sequence (DNA): TGTGCCAGCAGCTTAGGGTTTGAAGGAGATCAGTTCTTC. Amino acid sequence: CASSLGFEGDQFF.

This sequence joins TRBV4-3 and TRBJ2-5, with 8 nucleotides matching TRBD2. Unmatched junction bases numbered 11, after V lost 0 bases and J lost 5 bases. Germline V gene lookup returns CDR1 LGHNA and CDR2 YSLEER. This CDR3 comprises 17 residues. DNA of the CDR3: TGCGCCAGCAGCCAAGAAGTCACGGGAGGGCCGCGGGAGACCCAGTACTTC. Its protein product is CASSQEVTGGPRETQYF.

The gene calls are TRBV4-3 and TRBJ2-7; D unclear. Looked up from germline, CDR1 is LGHNA and CDR2 is YSLEER. V was cut by 0 bases and J by 0 bases, with 9 bases left in between. This CDR3 has 15 amino acids. CDR3 sequence: CASSQEESSSYEQYF. CDR3 sequence (DNA): TGCGCCAGCAGCCAAGAGGAGTCGTCCTCCTACGAGCAGTACTTC.

The V call is TRBV7-7, the J call TRBJ2-5; D possibly corresponds to TRBD1 (6 bases). The CDR3 contains 13 residues. The V gene lost 8 bases and the J gene lost 2 bases, with 12 bases spanning the gap. The V gene's germline CDR1 is SSHAT and CDR2 FNYEAQ (reference sequence). CDR3 sequence reads: CASAEGEQETQYF. In nucleotides, the CDR3 is TGTGCCAGCGCAGAGGGGGAGCAAGAGACCCAGTACTTC.

This chain links TRBV14 with TRBJ2-7; D possibly corresponds to TRBD2 (6 bases). CDR1 and CDR2 (germline): SGHDN, FVKESK. This CDR3 contains 15 residues. V gave up 4 bases and J gave up 0 bases, with 13 bases separating them. The CDR3 loop reads CASSLGGSGSYEQYF. The CDR3 DNA is TGTGCCAGCAGCCTCGGGGGTAGCGGCTCCTACGAGCAGTACTTC.

The chain carries TRBV6-2 or TRBV6-3 and TRBJ1-2, with D hard to call. The CDR3 totals 14 residues. The V and J ends lost 0 bases and 4 bases respectively, with 9 bases between them. Per the germline V gene, CDR1 is MNHEY and CDR2 is SVGEGT. This CDR3 is CASSYSSSGYGYTF. The DNA for the CDR3 is TGTGCCAGCAGTTACTCGTCTTCGGGCTATGGCTACACCTTC.

V and J are TRBV19 and TRBJ1-5; D not resolved. V was clipped by 5 bases and J by 2 bases, with 16 bases between them. Germline values: CDR1 LNHDA, CDR2 SQIVND (reference sequence). The CDR3 has 16 residues. Here the CDR3 reads CASSPTGGYGNQPQHF. CDR3 coding DNA: TGTGCCAGTAGTCCCACGGGAGGATATGGCAATCAGCCCCAGCATTTT. Full variable domain (rest looked up from reference TRBV19 and TRBJ1-5): DGGITQSPKYLFRKEGQNVTLSCEQNLNHDAMYWYRQDPGQGLRLIYYSQIVNDFQKGDIAEGYSVSREKKESFPLTVTSAQKNPTAFYLCASSPTGGYGNQPQHFGDGTRLSIL.

This clone rates as medium-sized. The chain joins TRBV6-1 to TRBJ2-3, with D unclear. In germline, CDR1 is MNHNS, CDR2 SASEGT. The V end lost 3 bases, the J end lost 5 bases, and 9 bases lay between the germline ends. This CDR3 contains 13 residues. CDR3: CASSESHLDTQYF. The CDR3 bases are TGTGCCAGCAGTGAGAGTCACCTAGATACGCAGTATTTT.

This clone has a single count. This sequence joins TRBV7-9 and TRBJ2-2; D gene unclear. Deletions cut 7 bases from V and 3 bases from J, with 18 bases between. The CDR3 runs to 16 residues. CDR1 is SEHNR, CDR2 FQNEAQ, per germline (reference sequence). In DNA form, the CDR3 reads TGTGCCAGCATCTCCCTAGTCTCGCTCGACACCGGGGAGCTGTTTTTT. It yields the protein CASISLVSLDTGELFF.

The J gene is TRBJ1-4, the V gene TRBV18; 9 positions agree with TRBD1. V was pared by 3 bases and J by 4 bases, with 3 bases of the junction left unmatched. The CDR3 extends over 15 amino acids. Germline V gives CDR1 KGHSH, CDR2 LQKENI. Here the CDR3 reads CASSPSTGGNEKLFF. The CDR3 DNA reads as TGTGCCAGCTCACCTTCGACAGGGGGTAATGAAAAACTGTTTTTT.

A few counts support this clone. The chain uses TRBV27 and TRBJ2-5; 7 bases map to TRBD2. V dropped 2 bases and J dropped 2; count of bases not matched to a gene: 2. CDR3 length: 14 residues. Germline assignment: CDR1 MNHEY and CDR2 SMNVEV (reference sequence). CDR3 nucleotide sequence: TGTGCCAGCAGTTTACGGGGGGTACAAGAGACCCAGTACTTC. It translates to CASSLRGVQETQYF.

The chain is built from TRBV5-1 and TRBJ1-5; TRBD1 aligns across 9 bases. From germline, CDR1 is SGHRS and CDR2 YFSETQ. With 4 bases clipped from V and 6 bases from J, the junction kept 8 bases outside the gene matches. This CDR3 comprises 15 residues. The CDR3 sequence: CASSLGQGNVQPQHF. Here the CDR3 DNA reads TGCGCCAGCAGCCTGGGACAGGGTAACGTTCAGCCCCAGCATTTT.

The chain combines TRBV6-5 with TRBJ2-3; tentative D call: TRBD2 (6 bases). The CDR3 extends over 13 amino acids. Trimming stripped 7 bases from V and 6 bases from J, with 14 bases between. The germline gives CDR1 MNHEY, CDR2 SVGAGI. The CDR3 sequence is CASNRERPDTQYF. CDR3 in DNA: TGTGCCAGCAACCGGGAGAGACCCGATACGCAGTATTTT.

J is TRBJ2-3 and V is TRBV3-1 (or the pseudogene TRBV3-2); 9 bases align to TRBD2. CDR1 and CDR2 from the germline V gene are LGHDT and YNNKEL (reference sequence). CDR3 length equals 16 residues. Germline trimming cut 5 bases from V and 0 bases from J; bases unmatched to any gene: 6. CDR3 sequence: CASSSRAGGSTDTQYF. The DNA for the CDR3 is TGTGCCAGCAGCTCACGAGCGGGGGGTAGCACAGATACGCAGTATTTT.

The gene calls are TRBV2 and TRBJ1-1, with a possible D match to TRBD1 (5 bases). Between the trimmed V and J ends, which lost 4 bases and 1 base, there was a span of 7 bases. This CDR3 spans 13 amino acids. Per germline, CDR1 SNHLY and CDR2 FYNNEI. The CDR3 coding sequence is TGTGCCAGCAGTGGGGACTGGAACACTGAAGCTTTCTTT. As protein: CASSGDWNTEAFF.

V and J are TRBV10-3 and TRBJ2-7; 8 bases fit TRBD2. J gave up 5 bases and V 5 bases, and 8 bases lay outside the gene matches. The CDR3 runs to 14 residues. Germline values: CDR1 ENHRY, CDR2 SYGVKD. CDR3 loop: CAISPLMTSDEQYF. The CDR3 DNA sequence: TGTGCCATCAGTCCCCTTATGACTAGCGACGAGCAGTACTTC.

The chain employs TRBV5-4 and TRBJ2-7; 9 bases line up with TRBD1. Germline values: CDR1 SGHNT, CDR2 YYREEE (reference sequence). V was pared by 4 bases and J by 1 base, with 3 bases of the junction left unmatched. The CDR3 totals 14 residues. The CDR3 DNA is TGTGCCAGCAGCAGAGGACAGGGGTCCTACGAGCAGTACTTC. Amino acids: CASSRGQGSYEQYF.

V and J are TRBV2 and TRBJ2-7, with 9 nucleotides matching TRBD1. This CDR3 is built from 13 residues. With V trimmed by 9 bases and J by 3 bases, 6 bases remained unmatched. CDR1 and CDR2 (germline): SNHLY, FYNNEI. CDR3 DNA sequence: TGTGCCAGTGGGACGGGACAGGGCTACGAGCAGTACTTC. This sequence encodes CASGTGQGYEQYF.

The table lists this clone with a count of one. The chain links TRBV11-2 to TRBJ2-3, with 8 bases identical to TRBD2. The CDR3 extends over 16 amino acids. Germline V CDR1 and CDR2: SGHAT, FQNNGV. The trim removed 5 bases at V and 1 base at J, leaving 8 bases unmatched. The CDR3 region is CASSPYKAGGTDTQYF. The CDR3 coding sequence is TGTGCCAGCAGCCCCTATAAAGCGGGGGGCACAGATACGCAGTATTTT.

The chain combines TRBV7-2 with TRBJ2-1; tentatively, D is TRBD2 (5 bases). CDR1 is SGHTA, CDR2 FQGNSA, per germline. The CDR3 runs to 16 residues. V was clipped by 5 bases and J by 6 bases, with 20 bases between them. The CDR3 DNA reads as TGTGCCAGCAGCCCAGCCCGGACTGAATCTACCAATGAGCAGTTCTTC. It codes for CASSPARTESTNEQFF. Supplemented by reference TRBV7-2 and TRBJ2-1, the full variable domain reads GAGVSQSPSNKVTEKGKDVELRCDPISGHTALYWYRQSLGQGLEFLIYFQGNSAPDKSGLPSDRFSAERTGGSVSTLTIQRTQQEDSAVYLCASSPARTESTNEQFFGPGTRLTVL.

This chain uses TRBV5-1 with TRBJ2-3; D uncertain. V was pared by 0 bases and J by 1 base, with 12 bases between. Per the germline V gene, CDR1 is SGHRS and CDR2 is YFSETQ. The CDR3 loop spans 16 amino acids. The CDR3 DNA follows: TGCGCCAGCAGCTTGGGGGCCACCGATCGCACAGATACGCAGTATTTT. As protein: CASSLGATDRTDTQYF.

The J gene is TRBJ2-3, the V gene TRBV12-3 or TRBV12-4; unclear D gene. Trimming took 7 bases from V and 5 from J, leaving 10 bases between them. This CDR3 has 12 amino acids. As DNA, the CDR3 is TGTGCCAGCACTCTAACGGGAGATACGCAGTATTTT. Translated, it gives CASTLTGDTQYF.

The chain uses TRBV7-2 and TRBJ1-6; D is undetermined. The V end lost 3 bases, the J end lost 7 bases, and 13 bases lay between the germline ends. There are 15 residues in the CDR3. Per the germline V gene, CDR1 is SGHTA and CDR2 is FQGNSA. The CDR3: CASSFDTGNNSPLHF. The CDR3 nucleotides are TGTGCCAGCAGCTTTGACACGGGAAACAATTCACCCCTCCACTTT.

The V gene is TRBV6-2 or TRBV6-3, the J gene TRBJ2-3; TRBD2 matches at 8 bases. The junction had 11 bases not matched to a gene; V was cut back by 3 bases and J by 3 bases. Germline CDR1 and CDR2: MNHEY and SVGEGT. The CDR3 consists of 17 residues. CDR3: CASSYTSGRVETDTQYF. The CDR3 nucleotides read TGTGCCAGCAGTTATACCAGCGGGAGAGTTGAAACAGATACGCAGTATTTT.

This clone was seen a handful of times. This CDR3 reads CASSPRGPDTQYF. CDR3 sequence (DNA): TGTGCCAGCAGCCCCCGAGGTCCAGATACGCAGTATTTT. V gene TRBV7-9 combines with J gene TRBJ2-3, with D uncertain. The V and J ends lost 5 bases and 4 bases respectively, with 10 bases between them. CDR3 length: 13 residues. Germline assignment: CDR1 SEHNR and CDR2 FQNEAQ (reference sequence).

This clone was counted once. The rearrangement joins TRBV4-3 to TRBJ1-4, with a tentative D call TRBD1 (5 bases). V dropped 1 base and J dropped 8 bases, with 14 bases sitting between them. The CDR3 runs to 15 residues. From germline, CDR1 is LGHNA and CDR2 YSLEER. The CDR3 DNA follows: TGCGCCAGCAGCCAAGCCGACAGAGTCGGCGAAAAACTGTTTTTT. Translation: CASSQADRVGEKLFF.

The chain has TRBV19 and TRBJ2-1; D ambiguous. The germline V gene encodes CDR1 LNHDA and CDR2 SQIVND (reference sequence). V gave up 0 bases and J gave up 2 bases, with 14 bases separating them. This CDR3 contains 17 residues. CDR3 nucleotide sequence: TGTGCCAGTAGTATAGATTGGCCAGGATCAACCTACAATGAGCAGTTCTTC. It translates to CASSIDWPGSTYNEQFF. Together with reference TRBV19 and TRBJ2-1, the CDR3 gives the full variable domain: DGGITQSPKYLFRKEGQNVTLSCEQNLNHDAMYWYRQDPGQGLRLIYYSQIVNDFQKGDIAEGYSVSREKKESFPLTVTSAQKNPTAFYLCASSIDWPGSTYNEQFFGPGTRLTVL.

In its sample, this clone was seen a few times. The chain carries TRBV11-3 and TRBJ2-7; D ambiguous. This CDR3 is 13 amino acids long. Germline-derived CDR1 and CDR2 are SGHNT and YENEEA. The V gene lost 0 bases and the J gene lost 5 bases, with 8 bases spanning the gap. DNA for the CDR3: TGTGCCAGCAGCTTAGACTACAGAGACGAGCAGTACTTC. It specifies CASSLDYRDEQYF.